This entry lists 10 T cell receptor beta chains sequenced from one sample in a study of shared clonotypes between healthy human individuals. Assay used: immunoSEQ multiplex PCR; TCRdb lists only in-frame clones, some missing. The table records roughly 850,000 clones, about 96% of them present only once. Naive CD8 cells were CD45RO-negative, positively selected for CCR7, excluding terminally differentiated effector memory CD45RA+ cells. Sequencing was carried out using naive CD8+ T cells sorted from blood. The receptors derive from a man between 25 and 39 years old in good health.

The chain is built from TRBV2 and TRBJ2-4; either TRBD1 or TRBD2 may fit D (5 bases each). This CDR3 comprises 12 residues. Germline lookup yields CDR1 SNHLY and CDR2 FYNNEI. The V gene lost 8 bases and the J gene lost 6 bases, with 11 bases spanning the gap. Here the CDR3 reads CASQGRPNIQYF. CDR3 DNA: TGTGCCAGCCAGGGACGGCCAAACATTCAGTACTTC.

A note on this clone: Other DNA sequences in this sample translate to the same CDR3. V gene TRBV2 combines with J gene TRBJ2-7, with D unresolved. V was pared by 2 bases and J by 4 bases, with 0 bases between. CDR3 length: 10 residues. Germline lookup yields CDR1 SNHLY and CDR2 FYNNEI. The CDR3 sequence: CASSEYEQYF. CDR3 DNA: TGTGCCAGCAGTGAATACGAGCAGTACTTC.

The rearrangement links TRBV27 to TRBJ1-2; maybe TRBD1 (6 bases). The germline gives CDR1 MNHEY, CDR2 SMNVEV (reference sequence). V was pared by 4 bases and J by 8 bases, with 14 bases between. The CDR3 covers 13 residues. The CDR3 sequence is CASSSLGGGGYTF. CDR3 sequence (DNA): TGTGCCAGCAGTTCCCTCGGGGGGGGCGGCTACACCTTC.

The chain has TRBV7-6 and TRBJ2-1; D perhaps matches TRBD2 (6 bases). This CDR3 is 17 amino acids long. Germline CDR1 reads SGHVS; CDR2 reads FNYEAQ. V was shortened by 1 base and J by 1 base, with 14 bases between the two germline ends. The CDR3 coding sequence is TGTGCCAGCAGCTTAGTTGTTAGCGGATCATCCTACAATGAGCAGTTCTTC. Translation gives CASSLVVSGSSYNEQFF.

About this clone itself: Distinct nucleotide sequences in the sample also encode this CDR3. This chain uses TRBV29-1 with TRBJ2-7, with 9 bases lining up with TRBD1. The V segment lost 6 bases and the J segment 0 bases; nucleotides outside the gene matches: 3. From germline, CDR1 is SQVTM and CDR2 ANQGSEA. The CDR3 is 13 amino acids. The CDR3 reads CSVGQGPSYEQYF. The CDR3, as DNA: TGCAGCGTCGGACAGGGGCCCTCCTACGAGCAGTACTTC.

The V call is TRBV6-1, the J call TRBJ1-5; no firm D call. V was shortened by 1 base and J by 11 bases, with 9 bases between the two germline ends. This CDR3 contains 12 residues. The germline gives CDR1 MNHNS, CDR2 SASEGT. The CDR3 region is CASSEGNKAQHF. The CDR3 DNA is TGTGCCAGCAGTGAAGGTAACAAGGCCCAGCATTTT.

This rearrangement joins TRBV7-9 to TRBJ2-3; D possibly uses TRBD1 or TRBD2 (5 bases each). The CDR3 is 16 amino acids. Germline V gene sequence: CDR1 SEHNR, CDR2 FQNEAQ (reference sequence). Trimming removed 6 bases from V and 4 bases from J, with 20 bases in between. The CDR3 DNA reads as TGTGCCAGCAGGTACCGAGGGGCGAGTCCCGCAGATACGCAGTATTTT. This encodes CASRYRGASPADTQYF. Filled out from reference TRBV7-9 and TRBJ2-3, the complete variable domain reads DTGVSQNPRHKITKRGQNVTFRCDPISEHNRLYWYRQTLGQGPEFLTYFQNEAQLEKSRLLSDRFSAERPKGSFSTLEIQRTEQGDSAMYLCASRYRGASPADTQYFGPGTRLTVL.

The chain joins TRBV7-6 to TRBJ2-1; either TRBD1 or TRBD2 may fit D (5 bases each). Germline loops: CDR1 SGHVS, CDR2 FNYEAQ. This CDR3 has 16 residues. Trimming left V 4 bases short and J 6 bases short, with 19 bases between. The CDR3 is CASSSGTGIGGNEQFF. CDR3 in DNA: TGTGCCAGCAGCTCAGGGACGGGCATTGGGGGCAATGAGCAGTTCTTC. Filled out from reference TRBV7-6 and TRBJ2-1, the complete variable domain reads GAGVSQSPRYKVTKRGQDVALRCDPISGHVSLYWYRQALGQGPEFLTYFNYEAQQDKSGLPNDRFSAERPEGSISTLTIQRTEQRDSAMYRCASSSGTGIGGNEQFFGPGTRLTVL.

This chain links TRBV29-1 with TRBJ1-4; possibly TRBD1 for D (6 bases). The CDR3 sequence is 13 residues long. Trimming left V 3 bases short and J 7 bases short, with 12 bases between. Germline V gives CDR1 SQVTM, CDR2 ANQGSEA. The CDR3: CSVDDGGSEKLFF. DNA of the CDR3: TGCAGCGTTGATGACGGGGGCTCTGAAAAACTGTTTTTT.

V gene TRBV11-2 combines with J gene TRBJ1-1, with D perhaps matching TRBD1 (5 bases). Germline V gene lookup returns CDR1 SGHAT and CDR2 FQNNGV. V dropped 6 bases and J dropped 7 bases, with 12 bases sitting between them. This CDR3 region has 12 residues. CDR3 residues: CASREGTVEAFF. The DNA for the CDR3 is TGTGCCAGCAGGGAGGGGACTGTTGAAGCTTTCTTT.